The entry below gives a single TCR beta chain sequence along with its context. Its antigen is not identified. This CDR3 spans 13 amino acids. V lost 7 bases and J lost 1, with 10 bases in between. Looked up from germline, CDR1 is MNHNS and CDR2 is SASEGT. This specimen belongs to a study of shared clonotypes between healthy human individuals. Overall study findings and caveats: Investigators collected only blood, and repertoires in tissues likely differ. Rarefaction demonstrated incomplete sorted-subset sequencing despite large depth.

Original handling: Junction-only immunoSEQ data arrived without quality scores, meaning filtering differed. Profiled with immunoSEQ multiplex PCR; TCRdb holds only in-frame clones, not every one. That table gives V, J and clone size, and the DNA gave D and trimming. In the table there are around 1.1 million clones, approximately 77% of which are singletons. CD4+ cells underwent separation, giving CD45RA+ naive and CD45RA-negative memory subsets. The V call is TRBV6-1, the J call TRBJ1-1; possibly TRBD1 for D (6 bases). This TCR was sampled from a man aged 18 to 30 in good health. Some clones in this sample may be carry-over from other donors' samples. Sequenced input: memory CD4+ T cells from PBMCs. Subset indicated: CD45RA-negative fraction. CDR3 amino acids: CASKMTGNTEAFF. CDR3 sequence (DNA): TGTGCCAGCAAAATGACAGGGAACACTGAAGCTTTCTTT.